One sample yielded the 32 T cell receptor beta chains listed below, sequenced in a study of PD-L1 blockade in urothelial cancer. Assay: immunoSEQ multiplex PCR; the TCRdb copy retains only in-frame clones and omits some. In the table there are 35,000 to 45,000 clones, just over 35% of which are singletons. Sequenced here: tumor tissue, sampled before atezolizumab (anti-PD-L1) treatment. The receptors were gathered from a man in his sixties with urothelial cancer.

This chain connects TRBV28 to TRBJ2-7; the match to TRBD2 covers 8 bases. The V segment lost 4 bases and the J segment 2 bases; nucleotides outside the gene matches: 1. Germline V gene data show CDR1 as MDHEN and CDR2 as SYDVKM. This CDR3 has 13 residues. This CDR3 is CASSSGGTYEQYF. The DNA of the CDR3 is TGTGCCAGCAGTTCGGGGGGGACCTACGAGCAGTACTTC.

The chain employs TRBV6-8 and TRBJ1-2; D gene uncertain. V was trimmed by 5 bases and J by 4 bases, leaving 14 bases between them. The CDR3 has 14 amino acids. Germline CDR1 is MNHGY and CDR2 is SAAAGT. The CDR3 loop is CASSPQELFYGYTF. For the CDR3, the DNA is TGTGCCAGCAGTCCCCAGGAGCTATTCTATGGCTACACCTTC.

This clone occurred many times. The chain carries TRBV11-3 and TRBJ2-7; 14 bases line up with TRBD2. J gave up 3 bases and V 5 bases, and 6 bases lay outside the gene matches. Germline values: CDR1 SGHNT, CDR2 YENEEA. This CDR3 region has 16 residues. The CDR3 loop reads CASSPGLAGADYEQYF. CDR3 in DNA: TGTGCCAGCAGCCCGGGACTAGCGGGAGCCGACTACGAGCAGTACTTC.

The CDR3 coding sequence is TGTGCCAGCTCACCACCGGGACAGGGAAACGAGCAGTACTTC. Protein product: CASSPPGQGNEQYF. The rearrangement links TRBV18 to TRBJ2-7, with TRBD1 matching over 9 bases. V shed 0 bases, J shed 5 bases, and the junction held 2 bases outside the gene matches. CDR3 length: 14 residues. In germline, CDR1 is KGHSH, CDR2 LQKENI.

The V call is TRBV6-8, the J call TRBJ1-1; 9 nucleotides agree with TRBD1. The CDR3 extends over 13 amino acids. Germline loops: CDR1 MNHGY, CDR2 SAAAGT. V dropped 7 bases and J dropped 7; count of bases not matched to a gene: 7. CDR3 nucleotide sequence: TGTGCCAGCACTCGCGGGACAGGGTATGAAGCTTTCTTT. Translation: CASTRGTGYEAFF.

This clone was counted a few times. This chain connects TRBV11-3 to TRBJ1-3; D call uncertain. In germline, CDR1 is SGHNT, CDR2 YENEEA. Trimming took 5 bases from V and 0 from J, leaving 11 bases between them. This CDR3 is 15 amino acids long. In DNA, the CDR3 is TGTGCCAGCAGCACATTTGGGGACTCTGGAAACACCATATATTTT. Its protein product is CASSTFGDSGNTIYF.

J is TRBJ2-3 and V is TRBV29-1; unclear D gene. V gave up 4 bases and J gave up 0 bases, with 5 bases separating them. CDR1 is SQVTM and CDR2 is ANQGSEA in the germline V gene. The CDR3 is made up of 12 amino acids. The CDR3 loop reads CSVVPSTDTQYF. The CDR3 DNA sequence: TGCAGCGTTGTTCCCAGCACAGATACGCAGTATTTT.

This chain links TRBV9 with TRBJ2-5; D remains ambiguous. The CDR3 has 12 amino acids. Per the germline V gene, CDR1 is SGDLS and CDR2 is YYNGEE. V was trimmed by 3 bases and J by 5 bases, leaving 8 bases between them. In DNA form, the CDR3 reads TGTGCCAGCAGCGGAATAAGTGAGACCCAGTACTTC. Translating gives CASSGISETQYF.

The chain joins TRBV5-1 to TRBJ2-5; TRBD2 matches at 13 bases. V gave up 0 bases and J gave up 7 bases; unmatched junction bases: 9. CDR1 is SGHRS and CDR2 is YFSETQ in the germline V gene. This CDR3 has 17 residues. CDR3: CASSLALAGGTRGTQYF. DNA for the CDR3: TGCGCCAGCAGCTTGGCACTAGCGGGGGGGACCCGCGGGACCCAGTACTTC.

This clone was seen many times. The chain joins TRBV2 to TRBJ1-1; D is undetermined. Trimming left V 6 bases short and J 10 bases short, with 15 bases between. Germline values: CDR1 SNHLY, CDR2 FYNNEI. CDR3 length: 12 amino acids. The CDR3 bases are TGTGCCAGCAGAGTAGAGGCCGTGGGAGCTTTCTTT. It is translated as CASRVEAVGAFF.

V and J are TRBV11-3 and TRBJ1-2, with 10 bases lining up with TRBD1. Germline V CDR1 and CDR2: SGHNT, YENEEA. The CDR3 is made up of 14 amino acids. Trimming removed 3 bases from V and 8 bases from J; junction bases left unmatched: 6. The CDR3 region has the DNA TGTGCCAGCAGCTTGGACAGGGGGATGAGAGGCTACACCTTC. As protein: CASSLDRGMRGYTF.

This clone was observed a few times. The V gene is TRBV11-3, the J gene TRBJ1-2; no firm D call. The V end was cut by 5 bases, the J end by 3 bases, with 13 bases between. Germline V gene sequence: CDR1 SGHNT, CDR2 YENEEA. CDR3 size: 14 residues. The CDR3 bases are TGTGCCAGCAGCCAAATGCTGGGTGACTATGGCTACACCTTC. Amino acids: CASSQMLGDYGYTF.

Ten or more counts support this clone. Here the CDR3 reads CASSYGGAGANVLTF. The CDR3 region has the DNA TGTGCCAGCAGTTATGGGGGGGCTGGGGCCAACGTCCTGACTTTC. The chain couples TRBV6-8 to TRBJ2-6; 7 nucleotides agree with TRBD2. CDR1 MNHGY and CDR2 SAAAGT come from the germline V gene. The V and J ends lost 3 bases and 2 bases, in that order; junction bases with no gene match: 1. This CDR3 has 15 amino acids.

This clone was picked up many times. The V gene is TRBV6-8, the J gene TRBJ2-1; tentatively, D is TRBD1 (6 bases). CDR3 size: 15 residues. Trimming stripped 6 bases from V and 7 bases from J, with 19 bases between. Germline lookup yields CDR1 MNHGY and CDR2 SAAAGT. CDR3 in amino acids: CASRSNPGRGNEQFF. As DNA, the CDR3 is TGTGCCAGCAGAAGTAACCCGGGAAGGGGGAATGAGCAGTTCTTC.

V usage is TRBV19 and J usage is TRBJ2-2; D gene ambiguous. The germline CDR1 and CDR2 sequences are LNHDA and SQIVND (reference sequence). The length of the CDR3 is 15 residues. V dropped 1 base and J dropped 1 base, with 7 bases sitting between them. The DNA for the CDR3 is TGTGCCAGTAGTATAGGGACCAGGAACACCGGGGAGCTGTTTTTT. Translation: CASSIGTRNTGELFF.

The chain carries TRBV9 and TRBJ1-3; D gene ambiguous. CDR1 SGDLS and CDR2 YYNGEE come from the germline V gene. The CDR3 extends over 14 amino acids. Between the trimmed V and J ends, which lost 0 bases and 0 bases, there was a span of 4 bases. The CDR3 DNA reads TGTGCCAGCAGCGTAGATAGCTCTGGAAACACCATATATTTT. This translates into CASSVDSSGNTIYF.

The genes are TRBV10-2 and TRBJ1-5; D gene ambiguous. The germline V gene has CDR1 WSHSY and CDR2 SAAADI. The germline V and J ends were trimmed by 0 bases and 7 bases, with 10 bases remaining between them. This CDR3 region has 14 residues. DNA for the CDR3: TGCGCCAGCAGTGAGTCCGGGGATAGGCAGCCCCAGCATTTT. This gives the protein CASSESGDRQPQHF.

The genes are TRBV15 and TRBJ2-5; maybe TRBD1 (5 bases). Trimming left V 2 bases short and J 0 bases short, with 10 bases between. Germline V gene data show CDR1 as LNHNV and CDR2 as YYDKDF (reference sequence). This CDR3 has 15 amino acids. CDR3 sequence: CATSRTGAYQETQYF. The CDR3 bases are TGTGCCACCAGCAGAACAGGCGCGTACCAAGAGACCCAGTACTTC.

The chain is built from TRBV15 and TRBJ2-1; D possibly matches TRBD1 or TRBD2 (5 bases each). The V and J ends lost 4 bases and 8 bases respectively, with 21 bases between them. Per germline, CDR1 LNHNV and CDR2 YYDKDF (reference sequence). The length of the CDR3 is 16 residues. The CDR3 DNA follows: TGTGCCACCAGCACCGCCTGGGGGTTCGACGGGGATGAGCAGTTCTTC. It is translated as CATSTAWGFDGDEQFF. The whole variable domain, remainder taken from reference TRBV15 and TRBJ2-1, is DAMVIQNPRYQVTQFGKPVTLSCSQTLNHNVMYWYQQKSSQAPKLLFHYYDKDFNNEADTPDNFQSRRPNTSFCFLDIRSPGLGDTAMYLCATSTAWGFDGDEQFFGPGTRLTVL.

The V gene is TRBV28, the J gene TRBJ1-2, with TRBD1 matching over 7 bases. The germline V gene has CDR1 MDHEN and CDR2 SYDVKM. The junction had 4 bases not matched to a gene; V was cut back by 6 bases and J by 6 bases. This CDR3 contains 12 residues. The CDR3 nucleotides read TGTGCCAGCAGAGCCGACAGGGATGGCTACACCTTC. Protein product: CASRADRDGYTF.

The gene calls are TRBV19 and TRBJ1-6, with TRBD1 as a possible D gene (6 bases). This CDR3 has 14 residues. Trimming took 8 bases from V and 4 from J, leaving 12 bases between them. Germline V gene data show CDR1 as LNHDA and CDR2 as SQIVND (reference sequence). The CDR3 DNA reads TGTGCCAGTCGGGGGCAGGGATATAATTCACCCCTCCACTTT. The encoded protein is CASRGQGYNSPLHF.

Only a few counts were recorded for this clone. This chain connects TRBV9 to TRBJ2-1, with D maybe TRBD1 (6 bases). The V end was cut by 1 base, the J end by 9 bases, with 14 bases between. From germline, CDR1 is SGDLS and CDR2 YYNGEE. This CDR3 is 14 amino acids long. The chain's CDR3 is CASSVYLTGGEQFF. CDR3 in DNA: TGTGCCAGCAGCGTATATCTGACAGGCGGTGAGCAGTTCTTC.

The genes are TRBV1 and TRBJ1-5. TRBV1 is a pseudogene segment. The length of the CDR3 is 14 residues. CDR3 region: CASSQVGGYQPQHF. CDR3 coding DNA: TGCGCCAGCAGCCAAGTTGGGGGTTATCAGCCCCAGCATTTT.

The chain carries TRBV28 and TRBJ2-2; 10 positions match TRBD1. The V and J ends lost 10 bases and 6 bases, in that order; junction bases with no gene match: 11. In germline, CDR1 is MDHEN, CDR2 SYDVKM. This CDR3 spans 15 amino acids. CDR3 DNA: TGTGCCATCAACGACAGGGGGCCTTCGGCCGGGGAGCTGTTTTTT. Translation: CAINDRGPSAGELFF.

This chain connects TRBV18 to TRBJ2-7; tentative D call: TRBD2 (6 bases). Germline values: CDR1 KGHSH, CDR2 LQKENI. The CDR3 loop spans 16 amino acids. Trimming removed 1 base at V and 4 bases at J, with 17 bases between. The CDR3 nucleotides read TGTGCCAGCTCACCACGTTTGGAGGGGATGACTTACGAGCAGTACTTC. Translating gives CASSPRLEGMTYEQYF.

There are many counts of this clone. The V gene is TRBV6-8, the J gene TRBJ2-1; perhaps D is TRBD1 or TRBD2 (6 bases each). The CDR3 length is 13 residues. Germline V gives CDR1 MNHGY, CDR2 SAAAGT. Trimming cost V 5 bases and J 9 bases, with 14 bases left between them. The CDR3 sequence: CASSTEGGAEQFF. The CDR3 nucleotides are TGTGCCAGCAGTACCGAGGGGGGTGCTGAGCAGTTCTTC.

The rearrangement links TRBV11-3 to TRBJ1-4, with D unclear. Trimming removed 2 bases from V and 2 bases from J, with 9 bases in between. There are 15 residues in the CDR3. CDR1 is SGHNT, CDR2 YENEEA, per germline. Written as DNA, the CDR3 is TGTGCCAGCAGCTTAAGTGAGCGGACTAATGAAAAACTGTTTTTT. Translation: CASSLSERTNEKLFF.

This clone turned up a few times. The CDR3 DNA sequence: TGTGCCAGCAGCTTGTTCCGGTCCGACAGGGCTAACTCCTACGAGCAGTACTTC. Amino acids: CASSLFRSDRANSYEQYF. This chain joins TRBV7-7 and TRBJ2-7, with 7 positions matching TRBD1. The V gene's germline CDR1 is SSHAT and CDR2 FNYEAQ (reference sequence). The CDR3 spans 18 residues. J gave up 0 bases and V 3 bases, and 14 bases lay outside the gene matches.

The chain couples TRBV29-1 to TRBJ2-7, with D perhaps given as TRBD1 or TRBD2 (5 bases each). Trimming left V 1 base short and J 9 bases short, with 16 bases between. Per the germline V gene, CDR1 is SQVTM and CDR2 is ANQGSEA. The CDR3 runs to 13 residues. The CDR3 DNA reads TGCAGCGTTGAAGTGGGTGAGGGGATGGCGCAGTACTTC. It yields the protein CSVEVGEGMAQYF.

The J gene is TRBJ2-7, the V gene TRBV9, with D tentatively TRBD2 (5 bases). Germline V gene sequence: CDR1 SGDLS, CDR2 YYNGEE. Trimming took 1 base from V and 7 from J, leaving 12 bases between them. The CDR3 spans 13 residues. CDR3 sequence reads: CASSVTNSGEQYF. For the CDR3, the DNA is TGTGCCAGCAGCGTAACTAATTCGGGGGAGCAGTACTTC.

The chain joins TRBV19 to TRBJ1-5, with D hard to call. The CDR3 spans 16 residues. CDR1 and CDR2 from the germline V gene are LNHDA and SQIVND (reference sequence). With 5 bases removed from V and 6 bases from J, the gap between germline ends came to 20 bases. CDR3 DNA sequence: TGTGCCAGTAGTCCGGCTTTATCCTATGAGGGTCAGCCCCAGCATTTT. This translates into CASSPALSYEGQPQHF.

This clone was found a few times. The chain uses TRBV28 and TRBJ2-3, with 11 bases matching TRBD2. The junction had 7 bases not matched to a gene; V was cut back by 5 bases and J by 0 bases. Per germline, CDR1 MDHEN and CDR2 SYDVKM. This CDR3 comprises 17 residues. CDR3 sequence: CASSLPGTSGSTDTQYF. DNA of the CDR3: TGTGCCAGCAGTCTCCCTGGGACTAGCGGTAGCACAGATACGCAGTATTTT.